This T cell receptor beta chain was identified during a study of T-cell memory formation after mild COVID-19. This clonotype showed up many times. Its antigen is not known. CDR1 is SGHRS and CDR2 is YFSETQ in the germline V gene. The CDR3 is made up of 16 amino acids. V lost 0 bases to trimming and J lost 1 base; unmatched junction nucleotides: 5. TCRdb re-derived calls from the 5' RACE reads in MiXCR, one entry per CDR3 protein. The table records roughly 560,000 distinct CDR3 sequences, around 21% of them present only once. General study points: Those CD4+ clones that contracted were mainly in CM and EM (CD8+ ones in EMRA). Pre-infection memory carried some responding clones, suggesting that cross-reactive memory joined. A second wave expanding day 15 to 37 was CD4+-biased; contracting clones were balanced. Nothing showed for sure that second-wave clones peaking on day 37 were SARS-CoV-2 specific.

The rearrangement uses TRBV5-1 and TRBJ2-7; 9 bases match TRBD1. The sample comprised PBMCs or a T cell subset sorted from them (not recorded which). The sequence was obtained from an adult woman who had mild COVID-19 (a few samples of this study predate the infection). Cell type and time point are not known. The CDR3 loop reads CASSLGPGQGSYEQYF. DNA of the CDR3: TGCGCCAGCAGCTTGGGGCCGGGACAGGGTTCCTACGAGCAGTACTTC.